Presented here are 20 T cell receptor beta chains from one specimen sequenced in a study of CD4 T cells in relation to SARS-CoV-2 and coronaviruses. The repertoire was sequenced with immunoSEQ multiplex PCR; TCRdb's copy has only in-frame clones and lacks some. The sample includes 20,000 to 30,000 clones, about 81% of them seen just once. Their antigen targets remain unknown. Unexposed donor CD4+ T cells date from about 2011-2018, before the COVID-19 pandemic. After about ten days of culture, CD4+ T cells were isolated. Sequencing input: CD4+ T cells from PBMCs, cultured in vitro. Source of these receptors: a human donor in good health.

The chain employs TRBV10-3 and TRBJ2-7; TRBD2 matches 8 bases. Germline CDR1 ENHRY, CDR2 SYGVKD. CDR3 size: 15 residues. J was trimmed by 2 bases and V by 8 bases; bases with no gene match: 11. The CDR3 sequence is CAIHPGVAGPYEQYF. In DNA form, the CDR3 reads TGTGCCATCCACCCGGGGGTAGCGGGACCCTACGAGCAGTACTTC.

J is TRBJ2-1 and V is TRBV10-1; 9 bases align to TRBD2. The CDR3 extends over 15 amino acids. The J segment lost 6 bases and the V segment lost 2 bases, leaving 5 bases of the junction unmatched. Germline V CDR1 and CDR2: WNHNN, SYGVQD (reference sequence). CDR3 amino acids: CASSEGSGGGNEQFF. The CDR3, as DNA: TGCGCCAGCAGTGAGGGTAGCGGGGGTGGCAATGAGCAGTTCTTC.

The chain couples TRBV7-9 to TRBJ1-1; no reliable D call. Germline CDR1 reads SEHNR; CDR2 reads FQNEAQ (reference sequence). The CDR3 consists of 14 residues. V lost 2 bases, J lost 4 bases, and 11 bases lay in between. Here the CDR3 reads CASSLRADLTEAFF. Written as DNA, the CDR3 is TGTGCCAGCAGCTTAAGAGCAGACCTCACTGAAGCTTTCTTT.

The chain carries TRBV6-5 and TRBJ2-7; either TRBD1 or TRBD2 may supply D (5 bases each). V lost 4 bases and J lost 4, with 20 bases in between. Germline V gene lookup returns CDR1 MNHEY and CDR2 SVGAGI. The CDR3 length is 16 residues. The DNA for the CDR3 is TGTGCCAGCAGTTCCTCCGGGACCAGGGTTAGGTACGAGCAGTACTTC. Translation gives CASSSSGTRVRYEQYF.

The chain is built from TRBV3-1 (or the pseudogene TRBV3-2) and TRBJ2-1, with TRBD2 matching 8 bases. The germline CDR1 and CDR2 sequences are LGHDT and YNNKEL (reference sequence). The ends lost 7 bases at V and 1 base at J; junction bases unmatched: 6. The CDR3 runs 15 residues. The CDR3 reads CASNPSGGSYNEQFF. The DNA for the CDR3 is TGTGCCAGCAACCCGAGCGGGGGATCCTACAATGAGCAGTTCTTC.

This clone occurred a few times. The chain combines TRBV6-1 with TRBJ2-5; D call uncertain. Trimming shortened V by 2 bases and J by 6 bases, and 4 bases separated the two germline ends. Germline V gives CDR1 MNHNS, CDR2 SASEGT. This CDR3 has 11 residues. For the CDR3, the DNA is TGTGCCAGCAGTGAATGGAAGACCCAGTACTTC. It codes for CASSEWKTQYF.

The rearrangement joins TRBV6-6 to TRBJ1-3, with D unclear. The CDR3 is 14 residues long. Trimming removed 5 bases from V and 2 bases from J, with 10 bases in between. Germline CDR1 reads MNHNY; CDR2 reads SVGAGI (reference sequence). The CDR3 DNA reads TGTGCCAGCAGTGTCCGGGGAGCTGGAAACACCATATATTTT. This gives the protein CASSVRGAGNTIYF.

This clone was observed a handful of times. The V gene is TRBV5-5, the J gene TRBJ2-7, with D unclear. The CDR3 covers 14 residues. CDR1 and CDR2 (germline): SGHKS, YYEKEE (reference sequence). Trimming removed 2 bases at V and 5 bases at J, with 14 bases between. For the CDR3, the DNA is TGTGCCAGCAGCTTAGTGGCCCGGAGTCACGAGCAGTACTTC. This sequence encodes CASSLVARSHEQYF.

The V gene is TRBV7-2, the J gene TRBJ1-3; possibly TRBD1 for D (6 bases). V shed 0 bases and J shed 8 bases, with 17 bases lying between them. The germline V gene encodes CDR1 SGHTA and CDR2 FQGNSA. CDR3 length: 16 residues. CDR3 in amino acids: CASSLAVAGVADTIYF. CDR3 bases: TGTGCCAGCAGCTTAGCGGTGGCAGGGGTAGCGGACACCATATATTTT. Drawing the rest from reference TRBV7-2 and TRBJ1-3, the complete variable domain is GAGVSQSPSNKVTEKGKDVELRCDPISGHTALYWYRQSLGQGLEFLIYFQGNSAPDKSGLPSDRFSAERTGGSVSTLTIQRTQQEDSAVYLCASSLAVAGVADTIYFGEGSWLTVV.

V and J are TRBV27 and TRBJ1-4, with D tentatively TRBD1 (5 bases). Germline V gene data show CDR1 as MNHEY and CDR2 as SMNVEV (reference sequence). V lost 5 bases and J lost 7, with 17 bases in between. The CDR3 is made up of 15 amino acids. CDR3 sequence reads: CASSTEGTGAEKLFF. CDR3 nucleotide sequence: TGTGCCAGCAGTACGGAAGGGACCGGAGCTGAAAAACTGTTTTTT.

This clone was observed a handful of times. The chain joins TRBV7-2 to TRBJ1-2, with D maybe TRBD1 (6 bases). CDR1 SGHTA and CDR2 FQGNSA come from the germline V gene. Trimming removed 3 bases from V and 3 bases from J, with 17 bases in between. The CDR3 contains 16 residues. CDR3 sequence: CASSLRRGGGDYGYTF. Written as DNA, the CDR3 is TGTGCCAGCAGCTTGAGGAGGGGAGGGGGAGACTATGGCTACACCTTC.

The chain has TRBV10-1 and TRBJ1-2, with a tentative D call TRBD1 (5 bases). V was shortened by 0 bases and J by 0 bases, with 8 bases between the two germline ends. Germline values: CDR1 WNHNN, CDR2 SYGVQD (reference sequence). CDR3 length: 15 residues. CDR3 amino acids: CASSESGTTNYGYTF. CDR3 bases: TGCGCCAGCAGTGAGTCTGGGACGACTAACTATGGCTACACCTTC.

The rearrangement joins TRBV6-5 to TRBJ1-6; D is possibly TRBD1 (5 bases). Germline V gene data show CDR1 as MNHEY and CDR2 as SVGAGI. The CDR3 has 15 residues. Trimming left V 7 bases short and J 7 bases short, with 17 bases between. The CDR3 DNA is TGTGCCAGCACTAGACGTTTCGGGGCCAATTCACCCCTCCACTTT. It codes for CASTRRFGANSPLHF.

This CDR3 is CASSQRGPFMITDTQYF. For the CDR3, the DNA is TGCGCCAGCAGCCAACGAGGACCCTTTATGATCACAGATACGCAGTATTTT. J is TRBJ2-3 and V is TRBV4-1; unclear D gene. Trimming took off 2 bases at V and 2 bases at J, with 17 bases between the two ends. This CDR3 region has 17 residues. Germline V CDR1 and CDR2: MGHRA, YSYEKL.

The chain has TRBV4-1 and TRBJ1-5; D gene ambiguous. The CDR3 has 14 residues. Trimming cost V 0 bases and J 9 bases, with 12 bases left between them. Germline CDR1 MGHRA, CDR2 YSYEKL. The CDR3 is CASSQEGRLGPQHF. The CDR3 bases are TGCGCCAGCAGCCAAGAGGGCAGGCTAGGGCCCCAGCATTTT.

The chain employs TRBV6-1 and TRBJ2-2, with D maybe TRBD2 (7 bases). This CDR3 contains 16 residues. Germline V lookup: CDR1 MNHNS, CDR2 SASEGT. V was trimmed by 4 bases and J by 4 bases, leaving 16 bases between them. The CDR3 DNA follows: TGTGCCAGCAGTGTGGTGGGGGGGCAAAGCACCGGGGAGCTGTTTTTT. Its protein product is CASSVVGGQSTGELFF.

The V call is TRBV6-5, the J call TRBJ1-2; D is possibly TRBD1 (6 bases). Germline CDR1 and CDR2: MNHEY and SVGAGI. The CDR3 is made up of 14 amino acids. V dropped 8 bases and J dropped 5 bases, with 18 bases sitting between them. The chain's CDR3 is CASVPTGLGYGYTF. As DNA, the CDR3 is TGTGCCAGCGTACCTACAGGGTTAGGGTATGGCTACACCTTC.

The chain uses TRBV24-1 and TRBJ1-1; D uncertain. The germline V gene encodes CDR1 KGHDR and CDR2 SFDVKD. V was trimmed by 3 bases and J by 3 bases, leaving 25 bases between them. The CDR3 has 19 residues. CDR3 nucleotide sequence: TGTGCCACCAGTGATCCCCCGGGTCCCTTATTGGCTTGGGACACTGAAGCTTTCTTT. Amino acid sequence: CATSDPPGPLLAWDTEAFF.

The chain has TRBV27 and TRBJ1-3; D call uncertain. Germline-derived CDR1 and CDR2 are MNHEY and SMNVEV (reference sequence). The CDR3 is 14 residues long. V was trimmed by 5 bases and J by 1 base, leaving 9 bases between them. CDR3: CASSPELSGNTIYF. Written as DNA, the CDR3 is TGTGCCAGCAGTCCAGAGCTTTCTGGAAACACCATATATTTT.

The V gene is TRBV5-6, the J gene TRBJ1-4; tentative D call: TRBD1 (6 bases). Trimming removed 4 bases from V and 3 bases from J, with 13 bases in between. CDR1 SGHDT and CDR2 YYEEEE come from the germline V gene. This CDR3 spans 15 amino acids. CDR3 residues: CASSDQTGSNEKLFF. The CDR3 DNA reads TGTGCCAGCAGCGATCAGACAGGATCTAATGAAAAACTGTTTTTT.